The rows below give T cell receptor beta chains drawn from one sample of a study of blood T cell repertoires in COVID-19. Some clones are missing from TCRdb's copy, which holds only in-frame ones; the method was immunoSEQ multiplex PCR. Seen here are about 90,000 clones, 81% observed once, and the top ten hold around 25%. Material: peripheral blood. Receptors originate from a man older than 75 with active or convalescent COVID-19. CDR3s leave out the opening cysteine and the closing phenylalanine or tryptophan.

V,J,CDR3
TRBV14,TRBJ2-5,ASSQERLRTRETQY
TRBV6-5,TRBJ1-2,ASSPSLQVIYGYT
TRBV5-1,TRBJ2-1,ASSSPLAGGYNEQF
TRBV28,TRBJ1-6,ASSPGQGFVSPLH
TRBV27,TRBJ2-5,ASSSPPGLQETQY
TRBV9,TRBJ2-1,ASSVDISGGASYNEQF
TRBV6-2/TRBV6-3,TRBJ2-5,ASSYSSGVFVETQY
TRBV7-2,TRBJ2-3,ASSPLTSGASTDTQY
TRBV4-1,TRBJ1-1,ASSPTGEKVNTEAF
TRBV27,TRBJ1-1,ASSLKGTGQGLNTEAF
TRBV3-1/TRBV3-2,TRBJ1-2,ASRNSNRGAFAGGYT
TRBV13,TRBJ2-7,ASSPDGLAQY
TRBV5-4,TRBJ1-2,ASSWGGDYGYT
TRBV19,TRBJ1-2,ASSIGVDSQGIYGYT
TRBV5-5,TRBJ1-2,ASSLVQGVGGYT
TRBV28,TRBJ1-5,ASSWAFQPQH
TRBV11-2,TRBJ2-7,ASRVGTYEQY
TRBV5-1,TRBJ2-3,ASSLAGTDTQY
TRBV5-1,TRBJ2-3,ASREGLAVSTDTQY
TRBV7-6,TRBJ2-3,ASSSQDRGTDTQY
TRBV6-4,TRBJ2-3,ASGPRGSAQY
TRBV29-1,TRBJ1-2,SVGRAGGYT
TRBV7-8,TRBJ2-7,ASSLWSGGSYEQY
TRBV6-5,TRBJ2-7,ASSYSGASGANEQY
TRBV7-6,TRBJ1-1,ASSLDSYTEAF
TRBV2,TRBJ1-5,ASKLGSNNQPQH